Listed below are T cell receptor beta chains from one sample, sequenced in a study of CD8 T cells in ankylosing spondylitis. TCRdb recomputed calls from the 5' RACE reads with MiXCR, one row per CDR3 protein. Among under 850,000 distinct CDR3 sequences listed, under 20% were seen once. Sequences were obtained from blood, either unsorted or a sorted T cell fraction (not recorded which). All receptors derive from a male donor with ankylosing spondylitis. CDR3s include the opening cysteine and the closing phenylalanine or tryptophan. D genes are given only for firm matches. Size values are once, few and many counts, or a class for expanded clones, and some rows have none.

TRBV11-2,NA,NA,TRBJ1-3,TGTGCCAGCAGCACCTTGAGGGGGTCTGGAAACACCATATATTTT,CASSTLRGSGNTIYF
TRBV7-9,NA,NA,TRBJ2-7,TGTGCCAGCAGCGACAGGGACTACTACGAGCAGTACTTC,CASSDRDYYEQYF
TRBV12-3/TRBV12-4,NA,NA,TRBJ2-7,TGTGCCAGCAGTTTACAGGAGGTCCACGAGCAGTACTTC,CASSLQEVHEQYF
TRBV12-5,few,NA,TRBJ1-4,TGTGCTAGTGGTCCCGAGGGGCGTGAAAAACTGTTTTTT,CASGPEGREKLFF
TRBV24-1,many,NA,TRBJ2-1,TGTGCCACCAGTGACCTGCTAGCGCGAAATGAGCAGTTCTTC,CATSDLLARNEQFF
TRBV18,NA,TRBD2,TRBJ2-4,TGTGCCAGCTCACCGCCCGGGACCACTGGGGGGGGAAACATTCAGTACTTC,CASSPPGTTGGGNIQYF
TRBV12-3/TRBV12-4,few,TRBD1,TRBJ2-1,TGTGCCAGCAGCCGGGGACAGGGGAGCAATGAGCAGTTCTTC,CASSRGQGSNEQFF
TRBV7-2,NA,TRBD2,TRBJ2-7,TGTGCCAGCAGCCCTAAGACTAGCGGGAGGTTCGACGAGCAGTACTTC,CASSPKTSGRFDEQYF
TRBV30,NA,TRBD1,TRBJ2-1,TGTGCCTGGAGTGTACTCGAAGGGACAGGGAAGTTCTTC,CAWSVLEGTGKFF
TRBV20-1,few,TRBD1,TRBJ1-2,TGCAGTGCTAGAATAGGGACAGGGGAACGATATGGCTACACCTTC,CSARIGTGERYGYTF
TRBV12-3/TRBV12-4,NA,NA,TRBJ2-1,TGTGCCAGCAGTTTACTGGTAAATGAGCAGTTCTTC,CASSLLVNEQFF
TRBV20-1,few,NA,TRBJ1-2,TGCAGTGCTAGGCTGCTATATGGCTACACCTTC,CSARLLYGYTF
TRBV5-6,NA,TRBD2,TRBJ2-7,TGTGCCAGCAGCTTGGGCGGGAGTTTTTCCTACGAGCAGTACTTC,CASSLGGSFSYEQYF
TRBV12-3/TRBV12-4,NA,NA,TRBJ1-5,TGTGCCAGCAGTTTATGGGATTCCAATCAGCCCCAGCATTTT,CASSLWDSNQPQHF
TRBV20-1,few,NA,TRBJ2-3,TGCAGTGCTAGACCGTACACAGATACGCAGTATTTT,CSARPYTDTQYF
TRBV29-1,few,NA,TRBJ2-1,TGCAGCGTTGAGTACGGTTACAATGAGCAGTTCTTC,CSVEYGYNEQFF
TRBV20-1,NA,TRBD2,TRBJ2-3,TGCAGCGCCACCGGGACTAGCGGGGAGGATACGCAGTATTTT,CSATGTSGEDTQYF
TRBV6-1,NA,TRBD1,TRBJ1-5,TGTGCCAGCAGGAAATCTCGGACAGGGAGTGGCAATCAGCCCCAGCATTTT,CASRKSRTGSGNQPQHF
TRBV20-1,few,NA,TRBJ2-7,TGCAGTGCTAGAGCCCCGGGACTCCGACTTCCCTACGAGCAGTACTTC,CSARAPGLRLPYEQYF
TRBV20-1,NA,TRBD2,TRBJ2-5,TGCAGTGCTAGAGGAGCGGGAGTCGGTGAGACCCAGTACTTC,CSARGAGVGETQYF
TRBV5-1,NA,NA,TRBJ2-1,TGCGCCAGCAGCTGGACCGGGACCACCTACAATGAGCAGTTCTTC,CASSWTGTTYNEQFF
TRBV20-1,few,NA,TRBJ2-5,TGCAGTGCTGGCGTAGGGGCTAACCAAGAGACCCAGTACTTC,CSAGVGANQETQYF
TRBV5-8,NA,TRBD2,TRBJ2-1,TGTGCCAGCAGCTTCGGGACTAGCGGGAGCTATGAGCAGTTCTTC,CASSFGTSGSYEQFF
TRBV30,few,TRBD1,TRBJ1-5,TGTGCCTGGAGCCGGGACAGGAATTTCCTTAGCAATCAGCCCCAGCATTTT,CAWSRDRNFLSNQPQHF
TRBV9,few,NA,TRBJ2-1,TGTGCCAGCAGCGGTAGCACCCAGGGTGTTCGGAATGAGCAGTTCTTC,CASSGSTQGVRNEQFF
TRBV5-1,NA,NA,TRBJ2-2,TGCGCCAGCAGCCTAGACCCAGGGTCCGCCGGGGAGCTGTTTTTT,CASSLDPGSAGELFF
TRBV25-1,NA,NA,TRBJ2-2,TGTGCCAGCACAGACCCTCCGAACGGGGAGCTGTTTTTT,CASTDPPNGELFF
TRBV4-1,few,TRBD2,TRBJ2-1,TGCGCCAGCAGCCATGAACTAGCGGGGGCCAGGGAGCAGTTCTTC,CASSHELAGAREQFF
TRBV4-1,NA,NA,TRBJ1-5,TGCGCCAGCAGCCAAGAGGCAGGGCCGAGCAATCAGCCCCAGCATTTT,CASSQEAGPSNQPQHF
TRBV5-5,NA,TRBD1,TRBJ1-1,TGTGCCAGCAGCTTGGAGAGGGGGCTATGGAACACTGAAGCTTTCTTT,CASSLERGLWNTEAFF
TRBV7-9,few,NA,TRBJ2-7,TGTGCCAGCAGCAAAGCCCCATACGAGCAGTACTTC,CASSKAPYEQYF
TRBV20-1,NA,NA,TRBJ2-7,TGCAGTGCTAGAATTCGCGCCAGCTACGAGCAGTACTTC,CSARIRASYEQYF
TRBV5-1,NA,TRBD2,TRBJ2-7,TGCGCCAGCAGCTCGGGGACTAGCGGCATTACCTACGAGCAGTACTTC,CASSSGTSGITYEQYF
TRBV4-3,NA,TRBD2,TRBJ2-5,TGCGCCAGCAGCCAACTACTAGCGGCTCAAGAGACCCAGTACTTC,CASSQLLAAQETQYF
TRBV9,NA,NA,TRBJ1-1,TGTGCCAGCAGCGTAGAGGGAGAGGGCACTGAAGCTTTCTTT,CASSVEGEGTEAFF
TRBV6-2/TRBV6-3,few,NA,TRBJ1-5,TGTGCCAGCCGGTACACAACAAAACTAAATCAGCCCCAGCATTTT,CASRYTTKLNQPQHF